These T cell receptor beta chains were read from a single sample in a study of cytomegalovirus exposure and HLA in healthy donors. Libraries were prepared by immunoSEQ multiplex PCR; TCRdb keeps only in-frame clonotypes and omits some of them. The data show 95,000 to 110,000 clones, with about 74% seen just once and approximately 15% held by the top ten. Sequencing was carried out using PBMCs. The receptors were gathered from a woman in her forties in good health and CMV-seropositive. The CDR3 runs from the conserved cysteine through the conserved F or W.

V,CDR3
TRBV6-5,CASRGEGEQYF
TRBV19,CASSIGVSPLHF
TRBV19,CASSMTQANSPLHF
TRBV7-3,CASSPYSVGTGELFF
TRBV25-1,CASSPRGGKLFF
TRBV6-5,CASSSWRVHNEQFF
TRBV18,CASSPDGYQPQHF
TRBV10-1,CASSDPGPGETQYF
TRBV18,CASSPVADYGYTF
TRBV5-4,CASSWDMVNTEAFF
TRBV5-5,CASSFGHKSSYEQYF
TRBV6-1,CASSDEGRGNQPQHF
TRBV28,CASSQHSSGAHNEQFF
TRBV25-1,CASSELGRGPYEQYF
TRBV28,CASSRQQGTYEQYF
TRBV25-1,CASSLTGGTYERYF
TRBV7-2,CASSETGLGSSEQFF
TRBV6-5,CASSLGGYEKLFF
TRBV5-6,CASSRGRDQPQHF
TRBV6-1,CASSELDRARKLFF
TRBV6-5,CASSYRSRGDNSPLHF
TRBV10-3,CAISEAGSANEKLFF
TRBV5-8,CASSLVGEGQPQHF
TRBV10-1,CASSESRDRTEAFF
TRBV5-5,CASSLVPGGRETQYF
TRBV5-1,CASLSGGPYNEQFF
TRBV5-1,CASSFGQGAGNTEAFF
TRBV5-4,CASSNGQGGTEAFF
TRBV6-6,CASSYSDSHQPQHF
TRBV7-9,CASSQGRANYGYTF
TRBV5-1,CASSLAGSSGNTIYF
TRBV25-1,CASSDTGGGGNTIYF
TRBV6-1,CASSGPDRGPGGAFF
TRBV5-1,CASSLAQIQETQYF
TRBV7-2,CASSSPGTENTEAFF
TRBV5-5,CASSFGEDQPQHF
TRBV6-1,CASSATGPPTDTQYF
TRBV9,CASSVGGQGNEKLFF
TRBV4-2,CASSPGDRFSGNTIYF
TRBV4-2,CASSAGTEDEKLFF
TRBV30,CAWNTGGTDTQYF
TRBV7-2,CASSSNRDTEAFF
TRBV6-5,CASRMWGDAGPQHF
TRBV9,CASSVGVATSTDTQYF
TRBV18,CASSPGTGVNYGYTF
TRBV2,CASRGDRPDAFF
TRBV28,CASRRDRKTGELFF
TRBV5-1,CASSFSGVDYGYTF
TRBV19,CASSMGQGITEAFF
TRBV7-3,CASSPQAANTGELFF
TRBV6-6,CASSYGGGTDTQYF
TRBV9,CASSVGGGPPDTQYF
TRBV5-1,CASSVTGQGTQYF